This T cell receptor (beta chain) was retrieved from a study of T cells in Graves' hyperthyroidism and ophthalmopathy. At the level of the study: Before any treatment, at initial diagnosis, peripheral blood was collected. General study results and limits: It was a median about seven months before onset that the model predicted ophthalmopathy. Most thyroid clonotypes expanded above 0.001 appeared in blood too.

Trimming removed 0 bases from V and 5 bases from J; junction bases left unmatched: 3. This CDR3 is built from 14 residues. The germline V gene has CDR1 SGDLS and CDR2 YYNGEE. Regions amplified from RNA transcripts were the TCR beta CDR3 regions. HTBI primers were the set used in a first-round RT-PCR of the TCR CDR3. TCRdb ran MiXCR on the multiplex PCR reads and lists one entry per CDR3 protein. The top ten clones hold roughly 23% of a sample with 160,000 or so distinct CDR3 sequences, less than 10% of them seen once. The sample, blood from the first hyperthyroidism diagnosis, precedes any ophthalmopathy symptoms. As concerns this clonotype: As yet, its antigen is unknown.

The chain employs TRBV9 and TRBJ2-5, with 8 bases fitting TRBD2. The clonotype was recovered from a woman between 18 and 29 years old with Graves' hyperthyroidism that later progressed to Graves' ophthalmopathy. What was sequenced was blood. CDR3 sequence reads: CASSVETSVETQYF. In nucleotides, the CDR3 is TGTGCCAGCAGCGTAGAGACTAGCGTGGAGACCCAGTACTTC. The variable domain in full, with the rest retrieved from reference TRBV9 and TRBJ2-5, is DSGVTQTPKHLITATGQRVTLRCSPRSGDLSVYWYQQSLDQGLQFLIQYYNGEERAKGNILERFSAQQFPDLHSELNLSSLELGDSALYFCASSVETSVETQYFGPGTRLLVL.